This T cell receptor (beta chain) comes out of a study of regulatory T cells in long-lasting Graves disease. Combining iRepertoire HTBI primers with Arm-PCR of CDR3 regions, the authors built TCR beta libraries. One entry per CDR3 protein, called by TCRdb with MiXCR from the multiplex PCR reads. The sample gives some 330,000 distinct CDR3 sequences, around 23% of which show up once; roughly a quarter is in the top ten. In its sample, this clonotype was seen a few times. Regarding time point: persistent/refractory GD, antithyroid drugs over 5 years with positive TRAb. The TCR library was prepared using RNA isolated from PBMCs. Source: peripheral blood mononuclear cells (PBMCs), taken when the disease was refractory, from a patient treated with antithyroid drugs. The clonotype comes from a woman between 40 and 55 years old with Graves disease.

The CDR3 nucleotides read TGCAGTGCTAGAGGCAGTCCGAGCAATCAGCCCCAGCATTTT. Amino acids: CSARGSPSNQPQHF. This chain joins TRBV20-1 and TRBJ1-5, with D unresolved. The germline CDR1 and CDR2 sequences are DFQATT and SNEGSKA (reference sequence). V was cut by 1 base and J by 1 base, with 8 bases left in between. The CDR3 runs to 14 residues.